This T cell receptor (beta chain) was observed in a study of glioma-infiltrating T cells. Study results and limitations: Very few CDR3 sequences were shared between tissue and blood. Tissue-blood divergence was below expectation in non-neoplastic patients, above in gliomas.

CDR3 length: 14 amino acids. Germline V lookup: CDR1 MNHEY, CDR2 SMNVEV (reference sequence). The iRepertoire nested amplicon-rescue multiplex PCR amplified TCR alpha and beta CDR3s from RNA. TCRdb ran MiXCR on the multiplex PCR reads and lists one entry per CDR3 protein. This repertoire shows some 93,000 distinct CDR3 sequences, roughly 40% found once; its top ten account for less than 45%. Concerning this clonotype: The antigen is undetermined.

The receptor was derived from a human donor with low-grade glioma or glioblastoma, undergoing nonglioma brain surgery, or in good health (not recorded which). The V call is TRBV27, the J call TRBJ2-7; 11 bases are a match to TRBD1. The sequencing input was glioma tissue, nonneoplastic brain tissue, or PBMCs (not recorded which). CDR3 nucleotide sequence: TGTGTTAGCAGAAGGGACAGGGGGACCTACGAGCAGTACTTC. It encodes CVSRRDRGTYEQYF.